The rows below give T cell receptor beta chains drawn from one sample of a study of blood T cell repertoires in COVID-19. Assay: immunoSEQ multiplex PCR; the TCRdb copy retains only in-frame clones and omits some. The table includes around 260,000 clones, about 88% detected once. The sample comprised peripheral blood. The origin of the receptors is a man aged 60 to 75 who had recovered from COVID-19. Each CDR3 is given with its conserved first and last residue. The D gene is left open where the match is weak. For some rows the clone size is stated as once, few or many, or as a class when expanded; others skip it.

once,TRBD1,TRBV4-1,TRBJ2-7,TGCGCCAGCAGCAAAAACGGACCAGGGGGAATCTACGAGCAGTACTTC,CASSKNGPGGIYEQYF
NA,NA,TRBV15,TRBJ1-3,TGTGCCACCAGCAGAGATTATAGGACAAAAGTCGGAAACACCATATATTTT,CATSRDYRTKVGNTIYF
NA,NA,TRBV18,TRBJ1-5,TGTGCCAGCTCACCTTACAGGGGCAATCAGCCCCAGCATTTT,CASSPYRGNQPQHF
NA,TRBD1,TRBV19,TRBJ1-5,TGTGCCAGTAGAGGGACAGGTTGGTGGCCCCAGCATTTT,CASRGTGWWPQHF
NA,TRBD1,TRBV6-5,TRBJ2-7,TGTGCCAGCAGTTCCACGACAGGGATTTTCTTC,CASSSTTGIFF
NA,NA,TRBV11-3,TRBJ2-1,TGTGCCAGCAGCGCCCTAAATGAGCAGTTCTTC,CASSALNEQFF
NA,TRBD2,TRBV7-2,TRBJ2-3,TGTGCCAGCAGCTGGAAGCGGGGCAACACAGATACGCAGTATTTT,CASSWKRGNTDTQYF
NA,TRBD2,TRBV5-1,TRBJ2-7,TGCGCCAGCAGCTTGGTTGCTTCAGGTCTAGCGGGACCCAACGAGCAGTACTTC,CASSLVASGLAGPNEQYF
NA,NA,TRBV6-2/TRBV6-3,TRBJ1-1,TGTGCCAGCAGTTACCGGGATAACACTGAAGCTTTCTTT,CASSYRDNTEAFF
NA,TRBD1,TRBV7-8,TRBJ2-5,TGTGCCAGCAGCTTAGGGGGACAGGGATGGGGAGCGGCAGAGACCCAGTACTTC,CASSLGGQGWGAAETQYF
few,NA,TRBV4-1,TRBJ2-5,TGCGCCAGCAGCCAATTTTTCGGGGGGCAGAGTCAAGAGACCCAGTACTTC,CASSQFFGGQSQETQYF
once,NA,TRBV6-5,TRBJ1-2,TGTGCCAGTACGGGAGGGGCCTATTCAAACTATGGCTACACCTTC,CASTGGAYSNYGYTF
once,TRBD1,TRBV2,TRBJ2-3,TGTGCCAGCAACCACTGGTCCAGGGGGCTGGATACGCAGTATTTT,CASNHWSRGLDTQYF
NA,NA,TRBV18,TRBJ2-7,TGTGCCAGCTCACCAAATTACGCGTCCTACGAGCAGTACTTC,CASSPNYASYEQYF
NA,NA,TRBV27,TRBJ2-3,TGTGCCAGCAGCCCCAGGGGCCGGAGGCCCACAGATACGCAGTATTTT,CASSPRGRRPTDTQYF
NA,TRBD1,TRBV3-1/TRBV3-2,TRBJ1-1,TGTGCCAGCAGCCGTCAGGCCGGGACAGGGGTAGCTTTCTTT,CASSRQAGTGVAFF
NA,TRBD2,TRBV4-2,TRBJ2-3,TGTGCCAGCAGCCAAGAAAGGCGGGGGGCCGGTACAGATACGCAGTATTTT,CASSQERRGAGTDTQYF
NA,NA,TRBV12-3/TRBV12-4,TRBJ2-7,TGTGCCAGCAGTTTACAGGGCCACTACGAGCAGTACTTC,CASSLQGHYEQYF
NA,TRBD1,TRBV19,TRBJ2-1,TGTGCCAGTAGCCAGACAGGGGGGTTCTCCTACAATGAGCAGTTCTTC,CASSQTGGFSYNEQFF
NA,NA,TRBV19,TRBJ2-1,TGTGCCAGTAGTGCCCCGAGACAGGTCTGGAATGAGCAGTTCTTC,CASSAPRQVWNEQFF